The 28 T cell receptor beta chains below come from one sample, sequenced in a study of T cells after yellow fever vaccination. TCRdb redid the calling of the 5' RACE reads with MiXCR, one entry per CDR3 protein. The sample carries roughly 56,000 distinct CDR3 sequences, approximately 6.1% recorded once. The sample in question was PBMCs, either bulk or a sorted T-cell subset (CD4+, CD8+, memory, or dextramer-sorted; not recorded which), obtained on the day of the yellow fever booster vaccination. These receptors were collected from a man between 18 and 29 years old who received the YFV17D yellow fever vaccine.

This clonotype was recorded at least ten times. The chain has TRBV11-3 and TRBJ2-1, with D perhaps TRBD1 (6 bases). CDR3 length equals 13 residues. CDR1 is SGHNT and CDR2 is YENEEA in the germline V gene. Between the trimmed V and J ends, which lost 1 base and 9 bases, there was a span of 10 bases. The CDR3 sequence is CASSLGTVGEQFF. For the CDR3, the DNA is TGTGCCAGCAGCTTAGGGACAGTAGGTGAGCAGTTCTTC.

In its sample, this clonotype was seen a few times. V is TRBV5-1 and J is TRBJ2-7, with D possibly matching TRBD2 (5 bases). Germline loops: CDR1 SGHRS, CDR2 YFSETQ. The CDR3 has 14 amino acids. V lost 4 bases and J 2 bases, leaving 13 bases between the germline ends. DNA of the CDR3: TGCGCCAGCAGCACCCCGGACTGGACCTACGAGCAGTACGTC. This gives the protein CASSTPDWTYEQYV.

This clonotype was seen ten or more times. J is TRBJ1-5 and V is TRBV6-5; a weak D match, TRBD1 (5 bases). V lost 5 bases, J lost 7 bases, and 21 bases lay in between. The germline CDR1 and CDR2 sequences are MNHEY and SVGAGI. CDR3 size: 16 residues. This CDR3 reads CASSQGRVPAGQPQHF. For the CDR3, the DNA is TGTGCCAGCAGTCAGGGCCGGGTCCCAGCAGGGCAGCCCCAGCATTTT.

This clonotype was picked up a small number of times. The CDR3 coding sequence is TGTGCCAGCAGCGCTCCACATCGGGAATATGGCTACACCTTC. It codes for CASSAPHREYGYTF. The chain recombines TRBV13 with TRBJ1-2; no firm D call. Looked up from germline, CDR1 is PRHDT and CDR2 is FYEKMQ (reference sequence). The CDR3 extends over 14 amino acids. Trimming removed 5 bases at V and 5 bases at J, with 15 bases between.

This clonotype was observed at least ten times. V and J are TRBV11-2 and TRBJ2-3, with D possibly matching TRBD2 (5 bases). Looked up from germline, CDR1 is SGHAT and CDR2 is FQNNGV. This CDR3 is 12 amino acids long. Between the trimmed V and J ends, which lost 5 bases and 6 bases, there was a span of 9 bases. The DNA for the CDR3 is TGTGCCAGCAGCCCTATAGCGGATACGCAGTATTTT. As protein: CASSPIADTQYF.

This clonotype was recorded many times. V and J are TRBV7-2 and TRBJ2-1; D may be TRBD1 (5 bases). CDR3 length equals 15 residues. CDR1 and CDR2 (germline): SGHTA, FQGNSA. The ends were cut back, 1 base at V and 0 bases at J, with 7 bases in the middle. CDR3 coding DNA: TGTGCCAGCAGCTTAGACAGGAGCTCCTACAATGAGCAGTTCTTC. It translates to CASSLDRSSYNEQFF.

This clonotype was counted at least ten times. The chain employs TRBV29-1 and TRBJ2-5; TRBD2 agrees at 8 bases. This CDR3 comprises 14 residues. Per germline, CDR1 SQVTM and CDR2 ANQGSEA. Losses at the gene ends were 4 bases for V and 2 bases for J; bases not matched to a gene: 6. The CDR3 loop is CSVVPRGAQETQYF. The CDR3 nucleotides read TGCAGCGTTGTACCGCGGGGGGCTCAAGAGACCCAGTACTTC.

This clonotype occurred many times. The rearrangement joins TRBV4-3 to TRBJ2-1, with D tentatively TRBD2 (6 bases). Germline values: CDR1 LGHNA, CDR2 YSLEER. V lost 0 bases, J lost 2 bases, and 14 bases lay in between. The CDR3 covers 17 residues. CDR3: CASSQDFPSGAYNEQFF. Here the CDR3 DNA reads TGCGCCAGCAGCCAAGATTTCCCGTCGGGGGCCTACAATGAGCAGTTCTTC.

The rearrangement links TRBV5-1 to TRBJ2-2; D not resolved. The CDR3 runs 16 residues. Trimming stripped 7 bases from V and 0 bases from J, with 16 bases between. Germline assignment: CDR1 SGHRS and CDR2 YFSETQ. As DNA, the CDR3 is TGCGCCAGCGAAAAGGGCAACTACCCGAACACCGGGGAGCTGTTTTTT. Its translation is CASEKGNYPNTGELFF.

The chain recombines TRBV27 with TRBJ2-1, with 9 bases aligning to TRBD1. Germline loops: CDR1 MNHEY, CDR2 SMNVEV (reference sequence). The CDR3 runs to 13 residues. Germline trimming cut 8 bases from V and 4 bases from J; bases unmatched to any gene: 3. For the CDR3, the DNA is TGTGCCAGCGGGACAGGGTGGTACAATGAGCAGTTCTTC. This gives the protein CASGTGWYNEQFF.

The sample holds many counts of this clonotype. The V call is TRBV6-2 or TRBV6-3, the J call TRBJ1-1; TRBD1 agrees at 8 bases. The CDR3 is 13 amino acids. Germline V gene sequence: CDR1 MNHEY, CDR2 SVGEGT. Trimming at V came to 8 bases and at J to 5 bases, leaving 7 bases not matched to a gene. The CDR3 reads CASLDRVETEAFF. In DNA, the CDR3 is TGTGCCAGCCTGGACAGGGTTGAAACTGAAGCTTTCTTT.

The rearrangement links TRBV29-1 to TRBJ2-2; D is perhaps TRBD1 or TRBD2 (5 bases each). CDR1 is SQVTM, CDR2 ANQGSEA, per germline. The germline V and J ends were trimmed by 3 bases and 7 bases, with 18 bases remaining between them. CDR3 size: 15 residues. CDR3 residues: CSVEWRAGSGGELFF. The CDR3, as DNA: TGCAGCGTTGAGTGGCGGGCAGGGTCTGGCGGGGAGCTGTTTTTT.

The chain has TRBV29-1 and TRBJ2-7; TRBD1 might be the D (6 bases). Germline-derived CDR1 and CDR2 are SQVTM and ANQGSEA. The CDR3 has 13 amino acids. V gave up 7 bases and J gave up 0 bases, with 13 bases separating them. CDR3 region: CSALGQTSYEQYF. The CDR3 DNA is TGCAGCGCCTTAGGACAGACCTCCTACGAGCAGTACTTC.

Here the CDR3 reads CASSLFTGRGDYGYTF. The CDR3, as DNA: TGTGCCAGCAGCTTGTTTACGGGGCGGGGAGACTATGGCTACACCTTC. The chain carries TRBV5-4 and TRBJ1-2, with a weak D call TRBD1 (5 bases). This CDR3 has 16 amino acids. The V end was cut by 1 base, the J end by 3 bases, with 16 bases between. Germline V gene sequence: CDR1 SGHNT, CDR2 YYREEE (reference sequence).

This clonotype was counted a few times. This chain connects TRBV5-1 to TRBJ1-1; tentatively, D is TRBD1 (5 bases). Trimming cost V 0 bases and J 7 bases, with 16 bases left between them. The CDR3 is 15 amino acids. Per the germline V gene, CDR1 is SGHRS and CDR2 is YFSETQ. The CDR3, as DNA: TGCGCCAGCAGCTTGGGGGGGGGATCGGTCATTGAAGCTTTCTTT. It yields the protein CASSLGGGSVIEAFF.

The rearrangement uses TRBV7-9 and TRBJ2-5, with TRBD1 identical over 7 bases. V dropped 5 bases and J dropped 5; count of bases not matched to a gene: 14. The germline gives CDR1 SEHNR, CDR2 FQNEAQ (reference sequence). This CDR3 spans 16 amino acids. The DNA for the CDR3 is TGTGCCAGCAGCAGCGAAACAGGGGCGACGATCGAGACCCAGTACTTC. This encodes CASSSETGATIETQYF.

This clonotype was counted between two and nine times. The V call is TRBV7-8, the J call TRBJ2-5; no reliable D call. CDR3 length: 12 residues. V lost 1 base and J 4 bases, leaving 4 bases between the germline ends. Germline CDR1 and CDR2: SGHVS and FQNEAQ. DNA of the CDR3: TGTGCCAGCAGCTTAGGGGCAGAGACCCAGTACTTC. Translation: CASSLGAETQYF. The whole variable domain, remainder taken from reference TRBV7-8 and TRBJ2-5, is GAGVSQSPRYKVAKRGQDVALRCDPISGHVSLFWYQQALGQGPEFLTYFQNEAQLDKSGLPSDRFFAERPEGSVSTLKIQRTQQEDSAVYLCASSLGAETQYFGPGTRLLVL.

This chain joins TRBV2 and TRBJ1-2; D is undetermined. The germline gives CDR1 SNHLY, CDR2 FYNNEI. V was trimmed by 4 bases and J by 8 bases, leaving 14 bases between them. The CDR3 is 13 residues long. The CDR3 reads CASSGTVAEGYTF. CDR3 in DNA: TGTGCCAGCAGTGGAACAGTGGCGGAAGGCTACACCTTC.

There are many counts of this clonotype. The chain joins TRBV7-9 to TRBJ2-1; D tentatively reads TRBD1 or TRBD2 (5 bases each). The CDR3 totals 16 residues. CDR1 and CDR2 from the germline V gene are SEHNR and FQNEAQ (reference sequence). The V end lost 4 bases, the J end lost 8 bases, and 21 bases lay between the germline ends. Here the CDR3 reads CASSSSRRAGTHEQFF. Written as DNA, the CDR3 is TGTGCCAGCAGCTCTTCACGACGGGCAGGGACCCATGAGCAGTTCTTC.

This clonotype was picked up a small number of times. The genes are TRBV18 and TRBJ2-3; D call uncertain. Germline-derived CDR1 and CDR2 are KGHSH and LQKENI. This CDR3 comprises 12 residues. Trimming took 4 bases from V and 4 from J, leaving 6 bases between them. The CDR3 DNA follows: TGTGCCAGCTCACGCAAGGCAGATACGCAGTATTTT. It specifies CASSRKADTQYF.

This clonotype showed up just a few times. This chain uses TRBV19 with TRBJ1-1; unclear D gene. Germline values: CDR1 LNHDA, CDR2 SQIVND (reference sequence). The CDR3 is made up of 14 amino acids. Trimming pared 5 bases from V and 3 bases from J, leaving 13 bases between. CDR3 in amino acids: CASSPAGVYTEAFF. The CDR3, as DNA: TGTGCCAGTAGTCCCGCGGGCGTGTACACTGAAGCTTTCTTT. The variable domain in full, completed from reference TRBV19 and TRBJ1-1, reads DGGITQSPKYLFRKEGQNVTLSCEQNLNHDAMYWYRQDPGQGLRLIYYSQIVNDFQKGDIAEGYSVSREKKESFPLTVTSAQKNPTAFYLCASSPAGVYTEAFFGQGTRLTVV.

J is TRBJ2-3 and V is TRBV9, with 12 positions matching TRBD1. CDR1 is SGDLS, CDR2 YYNGEE, per germline. Unmatched junction bases numbered 4, after V lost 4 bases and J lost 7 bases. CDR3 length: 14 amino acids. Written as DNA, the CDR3 is TGTGCCAGCAGCTTGGGACAGGGGGCAAATACGCAGTATTTT. Its translation: CASSLGQGANTQYF.

This clonotype was counted ten times or more. The chain combines TRBV12-3 or TRBV12-4 with TRBJ1-6; tentative D call: TRBD1 (6 bases). The V end was cut by 6 bases, the J end by 5 bases, with 14 bases between. This CDR3 comprises 15 residues. CDR3 nucleotides: TGTGCCAGCAGGGGGGCCAGACAACATAATTCACCCCTCCACTTT. Translated: CASRGARQHNSPLHF.

The genes are TRBV7-6 and TRBJ1-5; the match to TRBD1 covers 10 bases. V shed 5 bases and J 0 bases; nucleotides not matched to a gene: 7. The CDR3 runs to 17 residues. Germline values: CDR1 SGHVS, CDR2 FNYEAQ. The CDR3 loop reads CASSPRTGGYSNQPQHF. CDR3 in DNA: TGTGCCAGCAGCCCAAGGACAGGGGGTTATAGCAATCAGCCCCAGCATTTT.

This clonotype was observed at least ten times. The chain joins TRBV20-1 to TRBJ1-2; 7 bases match TRBD1. Germline trimming cut 5 bases from V and 6 bases from J; bases unmatched to any gene: 6. CDR1 is DFQATT, CDR2 SNEGSKA, per germline (reference sequence). The CDR3 has 12 residues. The CDR3 coding sequence is TGCAGTGCTCCCGACAGGGAAGATGGCTACACCTTC. Its translation: CSAPDREDGYTF.

This clonotype has just a few counts. The chain is built from TRBV6-6 and TRBJ2-4, with D possibly matching TRBD2 (7 bases). Trimming left V 0 bases short and J 8 bases short, with 14 bases between. Germline V gene sequence: CDR1 MNHNY, CDR2 SVGAGI (reference sequence). The CDR3 contains 15 residues. Written as DNA, the CDR3 is TGTGCCAGCAGTTACTCGCCGGCGGGGGCGGACATTCAGTACTTC. Residues: CASSYSPAGADIQYF.

This sequence joins TRBV12-3 or TRBV12-4 and TRBJ1-5, with D perhaps matching TRBD1 (5 bases). There are 14 residues in the CDR3. The V end lost 3 bases, the J end lost 6 bases, and 12 bases lay between the germline ends. CDR3 DNA: TGTGCCAGCAGTTTGGGGGGGATCATTCAGCCCCAGCATTTT. Protein: CASSLGGIIQPQHF.

This chain joins TRBV5-1 and TRBJ2-3; TRBD1 is a possible D gene (5 bases). Trimming pared 5 bases from V and 4 bases from J, leaving 17 bases between. The CDR3 is made up of 15 amino acids. Germline assignment: CDR1 SGHRS and CDR2 YFSETQ. CDR3 in amino acids: CASRGRVGASDTQYF. The CDR3 DNA is TGCGCCAGCAGGGGCCGGGTTGGGGCCTCAGATACGCAGTATTTT.